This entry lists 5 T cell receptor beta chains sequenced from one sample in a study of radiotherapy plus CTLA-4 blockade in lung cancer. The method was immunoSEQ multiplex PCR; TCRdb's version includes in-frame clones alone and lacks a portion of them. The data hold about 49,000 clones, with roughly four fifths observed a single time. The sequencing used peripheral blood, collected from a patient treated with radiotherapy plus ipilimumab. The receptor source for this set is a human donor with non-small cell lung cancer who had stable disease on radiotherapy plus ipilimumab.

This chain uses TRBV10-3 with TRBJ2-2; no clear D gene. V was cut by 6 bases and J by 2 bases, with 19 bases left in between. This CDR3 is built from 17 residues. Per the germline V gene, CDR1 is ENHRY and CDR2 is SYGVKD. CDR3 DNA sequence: TGTGCCATCAGCCCAAGGCAGGCCTCTGCAAACACCGGGGAGCTGTTTTTT. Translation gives CAISPRQASANTGELFF.

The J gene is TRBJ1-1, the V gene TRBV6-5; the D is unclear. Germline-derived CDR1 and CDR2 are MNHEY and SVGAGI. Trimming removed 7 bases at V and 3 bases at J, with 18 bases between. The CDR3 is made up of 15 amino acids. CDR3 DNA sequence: TGTGCCAGCACCTCCAGGAGGATCACGGACACTGAAGCTTTCTTT. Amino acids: CASTSRRITDTEAFF.

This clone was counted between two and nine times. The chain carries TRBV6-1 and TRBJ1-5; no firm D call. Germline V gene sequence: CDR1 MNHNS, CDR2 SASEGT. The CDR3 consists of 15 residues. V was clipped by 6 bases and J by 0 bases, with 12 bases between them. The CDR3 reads CASSVLLSSNQPQHF. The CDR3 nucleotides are TGTGCCAGCAGCGTTTTATTGAGTAGCAATCAGCCCCAGCATTTT.

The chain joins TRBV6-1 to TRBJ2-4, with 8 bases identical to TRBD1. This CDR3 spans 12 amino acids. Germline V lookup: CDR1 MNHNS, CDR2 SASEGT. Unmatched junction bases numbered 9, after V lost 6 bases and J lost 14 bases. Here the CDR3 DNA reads TGTGCCAGCAGCACAGACAGGGGACTCAAGTACTTC. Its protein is CASSTDRGLKYF.

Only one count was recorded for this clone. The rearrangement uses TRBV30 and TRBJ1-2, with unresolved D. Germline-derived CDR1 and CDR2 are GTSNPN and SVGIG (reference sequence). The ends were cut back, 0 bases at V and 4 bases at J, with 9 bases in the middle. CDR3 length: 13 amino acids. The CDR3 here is CAWSVKGAYGYTF. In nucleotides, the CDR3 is TGTGCCTGGAGTGTAAAGGGTGCCTATGGCTACACCTTC.